This entry is about one T cell receptor beta chain. The antigen is not known. The PCR ran on 60 Vbeta and 13 Jbeta primers. The assay was immunoSEQ multiplex PCR, and TCRdb's table has in-frame clones only and misses some. The data show approximately 27,000 clones, 60% to 80% seen once. The record originates from a study of cytomegalovirus exposure and HLA in healthy donors. Study-wide findings and caveats: It was reported that TCR beta sequences correctly inferred the HLA-A and HLA-B alleles for most subjects.

This cohort consisted of healthy bone marrow donors. The sequencing input was PBMCs. This receptor was obtained from a male donor in good health and CMV-seropositive.

The CDR3 loop is CATSRDRTEDFNYGYTF. CDR3 sequence (DNA): TGTGCCACCAGCAGAGATAGGACAGAAGACTTTAACTATGGCTACACCTTC. The chain recombines TRBV15 with TRBJ1-2; maybe TRBD1 (6 bases). Germline V lookup: CDR1 LNHNV, CDR2 YYDKDF (reference sequence). This CDR3 region has 17 residues. V shed 0 bases and J shed 1 base, with 15 bases lying between them.